The T cell receptor beta chain described here comes from a study of breast tumors, draining lymph nodes, adjacent tissues. Deletions cut 4 bases from V and 6 bases from J, with 17 bases between. CDR3 length: 15 amino acids. Germline V gene lookup returns CDR1 MGHRA and CDR2 YSYEKL. The lymph nodes were axillary draining lymph nodes from breast cancer patients. Study outcomes and limitations: Tumor T cell lymph node origin was a supported hypothesis, not proven.

This clonotype has at least ten counts. Its antigen is as yet unknown. TCRdb redid the calling of the multiplex PCR reads with MiXCR, one entry per CDR3 protein. The sample records about 140,000 distinct CDR3 sequences, over 25% being singletons. The clonotype was recovered from a female donor with breast cancer. Some clones in this sample may be carry-over from other donors' samples. The gene calls are TRBV4-1 and TRBJ2-3; D is perhaps TRBD1 (6 bases). Sample: axillary lymph node tissue. Written as DNA, the CDR3 is TGCGCCAGCAGCCCCCGCGTGGGGGCGAAGGATACGCAGTATTTT. Protein product: CASSPRVGAKDTQYF.